The present TCR beta chain was sequenced within a study of blood T cells in healthy people across ages. A sample-barcoded 5' primer and a J-beta primer mix were used in a second PCR of roughly 7 to 11 cycles. TCRdb used MiXCR to reprocess the 5' RACE reads, holding one entry per CDR3 protein. This table holds approximately 900,000 distinct CDR3 sequences, about 44% found once. The CDR3 contains 16 residues. V dropped 5 bases and J dropped 9; count of bases not matched to a gene: 17. Germline CDR1 and CDR2: MNHEY and SVGAGI. The sequencing sample was made of blood. The origin of this receptor is a man between 25 and 39 years old in good health. The rearrangement joins TRBV6-5 to TRBJ2-7, with 9 bases that match TRBD2. The DNA for the CDR3 is TGTGCCAGCAGTCAGGGGACTAGCCTTCTTCCGGTGAGGCAGTACTTC. Translating it yields CASSQGTSLLPVRQYF.